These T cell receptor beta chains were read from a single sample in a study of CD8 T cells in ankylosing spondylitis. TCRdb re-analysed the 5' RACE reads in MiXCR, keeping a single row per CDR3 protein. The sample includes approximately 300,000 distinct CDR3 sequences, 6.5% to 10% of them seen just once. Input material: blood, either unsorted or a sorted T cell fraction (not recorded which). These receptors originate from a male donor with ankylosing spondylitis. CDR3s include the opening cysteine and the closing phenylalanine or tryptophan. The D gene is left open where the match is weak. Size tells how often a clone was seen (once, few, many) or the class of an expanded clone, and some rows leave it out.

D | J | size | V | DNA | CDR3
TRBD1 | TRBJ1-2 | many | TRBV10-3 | TGTGCCATCAGGTTGGGGACAGGCGAAAAAAATGGCTACACCTTC | CAIRLGTGEKNGYTF
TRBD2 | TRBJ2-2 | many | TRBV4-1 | TGCGCCTCAAAGGCCCACGGGAGGGCCACCGGGGAGCTGTTTTTT | CASKAHGRATGELFF
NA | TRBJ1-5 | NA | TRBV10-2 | TGCGCCAGCAGTGAGTCCCGTCATCAGCCCCAGCATTTT | CASSESRHQPQHF
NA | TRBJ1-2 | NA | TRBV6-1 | TGTGCCAGCAACTTACCGGGACCTCCAGGTGGCTACACCTTC | CASNLPGPPGGYTF
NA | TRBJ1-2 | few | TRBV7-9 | TGTGCCAGCAGCTTAGCGGTCGGGGAAAGTTATGGCTACACCTTC | CASSLAVGESYGYTF
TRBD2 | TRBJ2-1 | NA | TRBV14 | TGTGCCAGCAGCCAACAACTACTAGCGGGTGAGCAGTTCTTC | CASSQQLLAGEQFF
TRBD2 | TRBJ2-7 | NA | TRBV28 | TGTGCCAGCAGGGCTAGCGGAATGAAGTCCTACGAGCAGTACTTC | CASRASGMKSYEQYF
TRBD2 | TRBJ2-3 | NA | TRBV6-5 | TGTGCCAGCAGTTACGAGGGGAGGGGTCGAGATACGCAGTATTTT | CASSYEGRGRDTQYF
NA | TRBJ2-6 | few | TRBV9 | TGTGCCAGCAGCCATCGACGCTCTGGGGCCAACGTCCTGACTTTC | CASSHRRSGANVLTF
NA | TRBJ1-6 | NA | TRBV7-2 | TGTGCCAGCAGCTTAGAGGGCTCGGTTTCACCCCTCCACTTT | CASSLEGSVSPLHF
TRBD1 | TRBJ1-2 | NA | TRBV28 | TGTGCCAGTCGGAAACCGGGACAGCCCTATGGCTACACCTTC | CASRKPGQPYGYTF
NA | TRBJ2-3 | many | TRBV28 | TGTGCCATCGCCCAGGCTCCTAGCACAGATACGCAGTATTTT | CAIAQAPSTDTQYF
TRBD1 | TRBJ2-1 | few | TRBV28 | TGTGCCACGACGCCGGGACAGGGGTACAATGAGCAGTTCTTC | CATTPGQGYNEQFF
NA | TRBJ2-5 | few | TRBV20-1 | TGCAGTGCTCGCTCCCCCGGGGGCGAGACCCAGTACTTC | CSARSPGGETQYF
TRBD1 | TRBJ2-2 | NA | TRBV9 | TGTGCCAGCAGCGCAGTCACCGGGACAGGGCACACCGGGGAGCTGTTTTTT | CASSAVTGTGHTGELFF
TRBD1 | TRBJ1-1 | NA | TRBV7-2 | TGTGCCAGCAGCTTATCCTGGACAGGGGGCACTGAAGCTTTCTTT | CASSLSWTGGTEAFF
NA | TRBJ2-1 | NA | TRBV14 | TGTGCCAGCAGCCAAAAGGCGGGATACACCTACAATGAGCAGTTCTTC | CASSQKAGYTYNEQFF